This passage covers 18 T cell receptor beta chains from one sample sequenced in a study of shared clonotypes between healthy human individuals. Profiled with immunoSEQ multiplex PCR; TCRdb holds only in-frame clones, not every one. This sample yields some 1,100,000 clones, of which around 78% are seen a single time; about 0.52% belongs to the top ten. Sequenced sample: memory CD4+ T cells from PBMCs. As to subset: CD45RA-negative fraction. The receptors here all came from a man aged 18 to 29 in good health. Some clones in this sample may be carry-over from other donors' samples.

The chain joins TRBV27 to TRBJ2-2; 11 bases agree with TRBD1. Germline V gene data show CDR1 as MNHEY and CDR2 as SMNVEV (reference sequence). With 8 bases clipped from V and 1 base from J, the junction kept 12 bases outside the gene matches. This CDR3 contains 18 residues. Here the CDR3 DNA reads TGTGCCAGCCGACTTGGACAGGGGGCAATGGGGAACACCGGGGAGCTGTTTTTT. Translating it yields CASRLGQGAMGNTGELFF.

The chain is built from TRBV2 and TRBJ2-5, with TRBD2 matching 14 bases. Germline V gene sequence: CDR1 SNHLY, CDR2 FYNNEI. The ends lost 7 bases at V and 3 bases at J; junction bases unmatched: 7. The CDR3 contains 16 residues. CDR3: CASTGTSGSMEETQYF. For the CDR3, the DNA is TGTGCCAGCACCGGGACTAGCGGGAGTATGGAAGAGACCCAGTACTTC.

The V and J genes are TRBV29-1 and TRBJ2-4, with D perhaps TRBD2 (5 bases). Deletions cut 3 bases from V and 0 bases from J, with 15 bases between. This CDR3 spans 16 amino acids. Germline V gene data show CDR1 as SQVTM and CDR2 as ANQGSEA. CDR3 bases: TGCAGCGTTGAGGCCCCAGGAGGCAGAGCCAAAAACATTCAGTACTTC. Protein product: CSVEAPGGRAKNIQYF.

The gene calls are TRBV6-1 and TRBJ2-1, with TRBD2 matching 8 bases. The V gene's germline CDR1 is MNHNS and CDR2 SASEGT. CDR3 length: 14 amino acids. Trimming at V came to 6 bases and at J to 7 bases, leaving 8 bases not matched to a gene. This CDR3 reads CASSAGSGKNEQFF. The DNA of the CDR3 is TGTGCCAGCAGCGCGGGTAGCGGGAAGAATGAGCAGTTCTTC.

The rearrangement links TRBV7-8 to TRBJ2-7; D tentatively fits TRBD1 or TRBD2 (5 bases each). Germline assignment: CDR1 SGHVS and CDR2 FQNEAQ. The CDR3 has 15 residues. Trimming removed 0 bases from V and 2 bases from J, with 11 bases in between. The CDR3 region is CASSLAREGPYEQYF. The CDR3 coding sequence is TGTGCCAGCAGCTTAGCGCGAGAGGGGCCCTACGAGCAGTACTTC.

This sequence joins TRBV28 and TRBJ2-1, with D hard to call. Germline V CDR1 and CDR2: MDHEN, SYDVKM. The CDR3 loop spans 15 amino acids. V lost 5 bases and J 1 base, leaving 12 bases between the germline ends. CDR3 nucleotides: TGTGCCAGCAGTCCATCTATATTATCCTACAATGAGCAGTTCTTC. Encoded protein: CASSPSILSYNEQFF.

This clone was recorded once. The chain has TRBV28 and TRBJ2-5; the D call may be TRBD1 or TRBD2 (5 bases each). CDR1 is MDHEN and CDR2 is SYDVKM in the germline V gene. The CDR3 is 15 residues long. With 6 bases removed from V and 5 bases from J, the gap between germline ends came to 19 bases. The CDR3 sequence is CASSKQDTAGETQYF. The CDR3, as DNA: TGTGCCAGCAGCAAGCAGGACACGGCGGGCGAGACCCAGTACTTC. Full variable domain (outside the CDR3, taken from reference TRBV28 and TRBJ2-5): DVKVTQSSRYLVKRTGEKVFLECVQDMDHENMFWYRQDPGLGLRLIYFSYDVKMKEKGDIPEGYSVSREKKERFSLILESASTNQTSMYLCASSKQDTAGETQYFGPGTRLLVL.

The rearrangement joins TRBV30 to TRBJ1-5; D gene uncertain. The CDR3 extends over 13 amino acids. The V end lost 3 bases, the J end lost 5 bases, and 11 bases lay between the germline ends. The germline V gene encodes CDR1 GTSNPN and CDR2 SVGIG (reference sequence). The CDR3, as DNA: TGTGCCTGGAGCGTAGGACGGCATCAGCCCCAGCATTTT. It encodes CAWSVGRHQPQHF.

The rearrangement joins TRBV4-2 to TRBJ2-7; 7 bases line up with TRBD2. Germline V gene lookup returns CDR1 LGHNA and CDR2 YNFKEQ. V lost 0 bases and J lost 0; bases outside the gene matches: 5. This CDR3 has 16 amino acids. This CDR3 is CASSQDGREFSYEQYF. The CDR3 DNA is TGTGCCAGCAGCCAAGATGGGCGGGAGTTCTCCTACGAGCAGTACTTC.

This clone was seen many times. V and J are TRBV27 and TRBJ2-1; 8 nucleotides line up with TRBD2. V lost 4 bases, J lost 0 bases, and 8 bases stayed unmatched. Germline CDR1 is MNHEY and CDR2 is SMNVEV (reference sequence). This CDR3 is 17 amino acids long. CDR3 sequence reads: CASSSYSGISSYNEQFF. Written as DNA, the CDR3 is TGTGCCAGCAGTTCCTATAGCGGGATAAGCTCCTACAATGAGCAGTTCTTC.

The CDR3 nucleotides are TGTGCCAGCAGTGATGACAGGCCCTCTGGAAACACCATATATTTT. It encodes CASSDDRPSGNTIYF. The rearrangement joins TRBV6-1 to TRBJ1-3, with D possibly matching TRBD1 (6 bases). V gave up 3 bases and J gave up 0 bases, with 9 bases separating them. The germline V gene encodes CDR1 MNHNS and CDR2 SASEGT. The CDR3 is 15 amino acids.

This clone was picked up a small number of times. V and J are TRBV19 and TRBJ1-3; D is unclear. CDR3 size: 15 residues. Germline CDR1 LNHDA, CDR2 SQIVND (reference sequence). The V end was cut by 3 bases, the J end by 0 bases, with 9 bases between. The CDR3 nucleotides read TGTGCCAGTAGTATGTGGCGGAGCTCTGGAAACACCATATATTTT. Amino acids: CASSMWRSSGNTIYF.

The chain combines TRBV7-9 with TRBJ2-1; 9 bases are a match to TRBD1. V shed 5 bases and J 8 bases; nucleotides not matched to a gene: 10. The CDR3 is 15 amino acids. Germline values: CDR1 SEHNR, CDR2 FQNEAQ (reference sequence). The CDR3 nucleotides read TGTGCCAGCAGCCCTACAGGGGGCGCGGGGGATGAGCAGTTCTTC. This codes for CASSPTGGAGDEQFF.

This rearrangement joins TRBV4-2 to TRBJ2-7, with D possibly being TRBD1 (6 bases). This CDR3 has 15 amino acids. CDR1 is LGHNA and CDR2 is YNFKEQ in the germline V gene. The V gene lost 1 base and the J gene lost 4 bases, with 14 bases spanning the gap. The CDR3 loop reads CASSQGGTGTYEQYF. CDR3 bases: TGTGCCAGCAGCCAAGGGGGTACCGGGACATACGAGCAGTACTTC.

This chain uses TRBV27 with TRBJ2-7; 9 nucleotides align to TRBD1. Germline V gives CDR1 MNHEY, CDR2 SMNVEV (reference sequence). The CDR3 totals 15 residues. V gave up 4 bases and J gave up 1 base; unmatched junction bases: 5. CDR3 region: CASSWSGTGSYEQYF. The CDR3 DNA reads as TGTGCCAGCAGTTGGTCCGGGACAGGGTCCTACGAGCAGTACTTC.

The rearrangement links TRBV18 to TRBJ2-3, with a weak D call TRBD1 (5 bases). The germline gives CDR1 KGHSH, CDR2 LQKENI. Trimming took off 1 base at V and 2 bases at J, with 13 bases between the two ends. CDR3 length equals 16 residues. The CDR3 spells CASSPRVVRDTDTQYF. The CDR3 nucleotides read TGTGCCAGCTCACCACGGGTAGTCAGGGACACAGATACGCAGTATTTT.

This sequence joins TRBV9 and TRBJ1-6, with D tentatively TRBD1 (6 bases). The germline V and J ends were trimmed by 0 bases and 10 bases, with 11 bases remaining between them. Germline CDR1 SGDLS, CDR2 YYNGEE. This CDR3 has 14 amino acids. In DNA form, the CDR3 reads TGTGCCAGCAGCGTAGCACAGGGAGGGTCACCCCTCCACTTT. Translation gives CASSVAQGGSPLHF.

V usage is TRBV2 and J usage is TRBJ2-7, with 14 bases aligning to TRBD2. This CDR3 is built from 15 residues. V lost 6 bases and J lost 5; bases outside the gene matches: 6. The V gene's germline CDR1 is SNHLY and CDR2 FYNNEI. Here the CDR3 DNA reads TGTGCCAGCAGCGGGACTAGCGGGAGAGGCAACGAGCAGTACTTC. It translates to CASSGTSGRGNEQYF.